The clone carrying this TCR beta chain was detected many times. The antigen is not known. These data belong to a study of regulatory T cells in long-lasting Graves disease. The time point here: newly diagnosed GD, antithyroid drugs for less than 3 months. Isolated PBMC RNA provided the starting material for the TCR library. The study, taken as a whole, reports: Between persistent patients, about 2,700 public clonotypes were shared, exceeding the roughly 920 shared between new patients.

HTBI primers from iRepertoire and Arm-PCR of CDR3 regions yielded the TCR beta libraries. MiXCR, run by TCRdb on the multiplex PCR reads, gives a single entry per CDR3 protein. The table lists 400,000 to 550,000 distinct CDR3 sequences, just under 15% of them singletons, with approximately 16% in the top ten. Trimming cost V 5 bases and J 7 bases, with 12 bases left between them. The CDR3 spans 12 residues. The germline V gene has CDR1 GTSNPN and CDR2 SVGIG (reference sequence). This same sample was also part of a study on T cells in Graves' hyperthyroidism and ophthalmopathy. That report adds: Clinical symptoms, serum thyroxine and TRAb, thyroid ultrasound and orbital computed tomography were used for the diagnoses. An initial round of RT-PCR targeting the TCR CDR3 relied on the HTBI primer set. Blood also held most thyroid clonotypes expanded beyond 0.001.

The sequenced sample was peripheral blood mononuclear cells (PBMCs), obtained at new diagnosis, from a patient treated with antithyroid drugs. The chain carries TRBV30 and TRBJ1-3; maybe TRBD1 (6 bases). This TCR was sampled from a woman aged 30 to 39 with Graves disease. CDR3: CAWQYRVNTIYF. The CDR3 DNA sequence: TGTGCCTGGCAATACAGGGTCAACACCATATATTTT.